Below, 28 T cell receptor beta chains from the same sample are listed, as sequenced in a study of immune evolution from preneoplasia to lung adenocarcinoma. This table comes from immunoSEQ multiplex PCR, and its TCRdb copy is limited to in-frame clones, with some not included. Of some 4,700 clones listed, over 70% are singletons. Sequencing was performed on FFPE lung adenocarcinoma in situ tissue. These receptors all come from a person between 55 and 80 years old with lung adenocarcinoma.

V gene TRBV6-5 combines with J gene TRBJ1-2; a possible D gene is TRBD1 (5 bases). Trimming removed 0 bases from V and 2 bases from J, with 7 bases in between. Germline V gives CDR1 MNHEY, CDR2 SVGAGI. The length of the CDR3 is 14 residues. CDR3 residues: CASSYSPGNYGYTF. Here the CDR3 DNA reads TGTGCCAGCAGTTACTCGCCAGGGAACTATGGCTACACCTTC.

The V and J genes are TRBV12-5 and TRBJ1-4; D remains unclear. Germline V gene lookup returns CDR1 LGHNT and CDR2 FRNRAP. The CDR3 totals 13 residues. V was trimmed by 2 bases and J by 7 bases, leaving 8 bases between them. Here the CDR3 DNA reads TGTGCTAGTGGTTTGACTCCTGGTGAAAAACTGTTTTTT. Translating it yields CASGLTPGEKLFF.

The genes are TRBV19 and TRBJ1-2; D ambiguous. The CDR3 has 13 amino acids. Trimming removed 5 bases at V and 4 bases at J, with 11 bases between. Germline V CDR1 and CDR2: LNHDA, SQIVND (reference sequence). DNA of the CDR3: TGTGCCAGTAGTCCCCTCGGCGGCTATGGCTACACCTTC. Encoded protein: CASSPLGGYGYTF.

In DNA form, the CDR3 reads TGTGCCAGCAGTGACTCGCAGGGTCGGGGCTACACCTTC. Amino acids: CASSDSQGRGYTF. This rearrangement joins TRBV6-4 to TRBJ1-2; possibly TRBD1 for D (5 bases). This CDR3 region has 13 residues. Between the trimmed V and J ends, which lost 0 bases and 8 bases, there was a span of 10 bases. Germline V CDR1 and CDR2: MRHNA, SNTAGT.

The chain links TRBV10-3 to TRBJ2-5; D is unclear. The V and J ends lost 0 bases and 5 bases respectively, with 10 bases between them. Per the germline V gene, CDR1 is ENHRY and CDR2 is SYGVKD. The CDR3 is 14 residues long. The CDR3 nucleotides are TGTGCCATCAGTGAGTCGAGAGGTAGGGAGACCCAGTACTTC. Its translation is CAISESRGRETQYF.

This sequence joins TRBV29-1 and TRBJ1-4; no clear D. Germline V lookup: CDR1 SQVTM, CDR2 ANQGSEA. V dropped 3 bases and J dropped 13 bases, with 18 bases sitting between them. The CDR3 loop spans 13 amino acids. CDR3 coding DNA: TGCAGCGTTGACTCCCCTCCCCCGGGAATACTGTTTTTT. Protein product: CSVDSPPPGILFF.

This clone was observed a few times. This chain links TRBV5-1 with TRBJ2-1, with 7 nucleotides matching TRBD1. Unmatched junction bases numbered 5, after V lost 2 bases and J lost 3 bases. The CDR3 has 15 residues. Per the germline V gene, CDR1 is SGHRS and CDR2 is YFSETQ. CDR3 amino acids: CASSFSTGDYNEQFF. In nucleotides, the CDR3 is TGCGCCAGCAGCTTCTCCACAGGGGACTACAATGAGCAGTTCTTC.

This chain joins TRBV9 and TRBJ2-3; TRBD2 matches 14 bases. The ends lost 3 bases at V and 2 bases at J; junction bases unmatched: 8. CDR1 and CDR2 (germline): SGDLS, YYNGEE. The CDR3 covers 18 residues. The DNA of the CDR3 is TGTGCCAGCAGCGGAGGACTAGCGGGGGGCCTCCTCACAGATACGCAGTATTTT. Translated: CASSGGLAGGLLTDTQYF.

CDR3 amino acids: CASSKNRDRFYTGELFF. CDR3 in DNA: TGCGCCAGCAGCAAAAACCGGGACAGATTTTACACCGGGGAGCTGTTTTTT. This sequence joins TRBV5-1 and TRBJ2-2, with 7 bases lining up with TRBD1. The CDR3 is made up of 17 amino acids. The junction had 12 bases not matched to a gene; V was cut back by 4 bases and J by 3 bases. Looked up from germline, CDR1 is SGHRS and CDR2 is YFSETQ. Full variable domain (outside the CDR3, taken from reference TRBV5-1 and TRBJ2-2): KAGVTQTPRYLIKTRGQQVTLSCSPISGHRSVSWYQQTPGQGLQFLFEYFSETQRNKGNFPGRFSGRQFSNSRSEMNVSTLELGDSALYLCASSKNRDRFYTGELFFGEGSRLTVL.

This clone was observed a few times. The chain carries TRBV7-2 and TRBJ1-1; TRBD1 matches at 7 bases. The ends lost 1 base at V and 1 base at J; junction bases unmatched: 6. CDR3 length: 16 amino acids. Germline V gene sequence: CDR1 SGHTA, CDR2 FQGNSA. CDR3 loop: CASSLVQGGRNTEAFF. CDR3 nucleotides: TGTGCCAGCAGCTTAGTTCAGGGGGGACGGAACACTGAAGCTTTCTTT. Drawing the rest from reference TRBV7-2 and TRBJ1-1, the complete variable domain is GAGVSQSPSNKVTEKGKDVELRCDPISGHTALYWYRQSLGQGLEFLIYFQGNSAPDKSGLPSDRFSAERTGGSVSTLTIQRTQQEDSAVYLCASSLVQGGRNTEAFFGQGTRLTVV.

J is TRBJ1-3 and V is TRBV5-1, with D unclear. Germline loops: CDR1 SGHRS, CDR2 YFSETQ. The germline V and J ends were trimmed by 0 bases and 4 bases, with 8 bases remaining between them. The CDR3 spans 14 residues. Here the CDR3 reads CASSLADKGNTIYF. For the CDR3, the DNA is TGCGCCAGCAGCTTGGCCGATAAAGGAAACACCATATATTTT.

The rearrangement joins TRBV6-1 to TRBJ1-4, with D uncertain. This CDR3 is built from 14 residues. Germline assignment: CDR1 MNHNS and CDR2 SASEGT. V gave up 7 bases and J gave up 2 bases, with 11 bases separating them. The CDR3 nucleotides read TGTGCCAGCACGATGGCGAACACTAATGAAAAACTGTTTTTT. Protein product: CASTMANTNEKLFF.

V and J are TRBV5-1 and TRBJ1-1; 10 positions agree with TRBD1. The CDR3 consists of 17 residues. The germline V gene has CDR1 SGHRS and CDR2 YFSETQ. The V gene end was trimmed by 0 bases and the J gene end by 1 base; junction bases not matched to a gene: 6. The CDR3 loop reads CASSLGQGAFSNTEAFF. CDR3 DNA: TGCGCCAGCAGCTTGGGACAGGGGGCTTTCTCGAACACTGAAGCTTTCTTT. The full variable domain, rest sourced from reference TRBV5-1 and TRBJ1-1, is KAGVTQTPRYLIKTRGQQVTLSCSPISGHRSVSWYQQTPGQGLQFLFEYFSETQRNKGNFPGRFSGRQFSNSRSEMNVSTLELGDSALYLCASSLGQGAFSNTEAFFGQGTRLTVV.

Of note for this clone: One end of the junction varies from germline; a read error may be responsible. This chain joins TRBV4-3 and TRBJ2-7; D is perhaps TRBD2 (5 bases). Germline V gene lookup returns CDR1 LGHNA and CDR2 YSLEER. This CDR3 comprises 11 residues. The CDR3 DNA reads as TGCGCCAGCAGCCAGGGGAGCCTACAAACCTTC. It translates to CASSQGSLQTF.

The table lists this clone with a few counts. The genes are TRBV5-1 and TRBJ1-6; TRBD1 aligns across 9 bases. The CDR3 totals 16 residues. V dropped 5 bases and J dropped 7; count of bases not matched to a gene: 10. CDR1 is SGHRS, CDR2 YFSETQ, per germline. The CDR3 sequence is CASRDSGTGSNSPLHF. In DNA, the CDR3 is TGCGCCAGCAGAGACTCCGGGACAGGGTCAAATTCACCCCTCCACTTT.

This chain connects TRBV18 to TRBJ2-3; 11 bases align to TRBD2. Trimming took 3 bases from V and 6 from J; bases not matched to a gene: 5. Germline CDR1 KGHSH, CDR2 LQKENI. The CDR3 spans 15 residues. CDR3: CASSPPSGGRDTQYF. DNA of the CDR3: TGTGCCAGCTCACCCCCTAGCGGGGGGCGGGATACGCAGTATTTT. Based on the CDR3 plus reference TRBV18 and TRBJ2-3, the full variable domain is NAGVMQNPRHLVRRRGQEARLRCSPMKGHSHVYWYRQLPEEGLKFMVYLQKENIIDESGMPKERFSAEFPKEGPSILRIQQVVRGDSAAYFCASSPPSGGRDTQYFGPGTRLTVL.

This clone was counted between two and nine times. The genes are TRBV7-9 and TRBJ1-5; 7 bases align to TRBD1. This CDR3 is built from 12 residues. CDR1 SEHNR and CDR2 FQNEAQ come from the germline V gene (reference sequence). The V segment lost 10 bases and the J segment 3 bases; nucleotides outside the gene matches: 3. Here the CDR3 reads CATQGNNQPQHF. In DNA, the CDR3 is TGTGCCACACAGGGGAACAATCAGCCCCAGCATTTT.

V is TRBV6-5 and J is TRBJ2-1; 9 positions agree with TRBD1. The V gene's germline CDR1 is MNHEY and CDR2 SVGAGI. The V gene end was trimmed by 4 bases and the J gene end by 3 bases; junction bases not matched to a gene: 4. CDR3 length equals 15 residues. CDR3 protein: CASSSRDRDYNEQFF. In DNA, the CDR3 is TGTGCCAGCAGTTCCCGGGACAGGGACTACAATGAGCAGTTCTTC.

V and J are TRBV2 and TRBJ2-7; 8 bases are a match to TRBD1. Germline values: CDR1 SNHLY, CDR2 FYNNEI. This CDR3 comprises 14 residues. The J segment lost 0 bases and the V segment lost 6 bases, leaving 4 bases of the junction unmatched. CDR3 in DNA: TGTGCCAGCAGCGGACAGGGAAGCTCCTACGAGCAGTACTTC. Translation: CASSGQGSSYEQYF.

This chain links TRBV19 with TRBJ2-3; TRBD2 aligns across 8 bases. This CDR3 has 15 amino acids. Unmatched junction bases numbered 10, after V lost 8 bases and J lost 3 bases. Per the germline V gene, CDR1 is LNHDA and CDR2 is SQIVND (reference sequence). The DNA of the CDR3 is TGTGCCAGTCTGGAACGGGGGGGTAGAACAGATACGCAGTATTTT. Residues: CASLERGGRTDTQYF.

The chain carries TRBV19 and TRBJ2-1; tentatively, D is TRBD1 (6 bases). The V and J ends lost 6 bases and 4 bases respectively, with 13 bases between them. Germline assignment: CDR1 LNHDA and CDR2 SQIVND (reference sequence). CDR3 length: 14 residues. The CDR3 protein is CASRQGSGYNEQFF. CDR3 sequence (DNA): TGTGCCAGTAGACAGGGATCGGGGTACAATGAGCAGTTCTTC.

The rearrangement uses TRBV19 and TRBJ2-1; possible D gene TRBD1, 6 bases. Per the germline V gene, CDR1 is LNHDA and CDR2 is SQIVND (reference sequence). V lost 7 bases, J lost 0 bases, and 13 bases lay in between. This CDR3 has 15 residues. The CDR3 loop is CASTRDRNSYNEQFF. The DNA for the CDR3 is TGTGCCAGTACTCGAGACAGGAACTCCTACAATGAGCAGTTCTTC.

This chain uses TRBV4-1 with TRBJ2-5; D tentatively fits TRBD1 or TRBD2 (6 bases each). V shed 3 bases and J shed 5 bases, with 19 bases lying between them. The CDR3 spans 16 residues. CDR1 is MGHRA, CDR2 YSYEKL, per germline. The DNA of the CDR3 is TGCGCCAGCAGCCAGCAAACAGGGAGGAGTGCGGAGACCCAGTACTTC. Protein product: CASSQQTGRSAETQYF.

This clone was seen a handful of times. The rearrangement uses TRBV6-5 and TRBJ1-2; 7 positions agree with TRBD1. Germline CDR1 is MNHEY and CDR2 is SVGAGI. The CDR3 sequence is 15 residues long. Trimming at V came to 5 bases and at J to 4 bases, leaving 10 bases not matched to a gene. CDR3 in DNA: TGTGCCAGCAGTCCTTCAACCGGGACAGCCTATGGCTACACCTTC. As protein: CASSPSTGTAYGYTF.

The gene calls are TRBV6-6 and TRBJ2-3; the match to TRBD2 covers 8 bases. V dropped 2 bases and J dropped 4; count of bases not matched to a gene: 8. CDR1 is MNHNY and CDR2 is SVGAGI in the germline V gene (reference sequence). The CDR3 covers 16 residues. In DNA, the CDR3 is TGTGCCAGCAGTTACCCTAACGGGGGGGCCCCAGATACGCAGTATTTT. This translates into CASSYPNGGAPDTQYF.

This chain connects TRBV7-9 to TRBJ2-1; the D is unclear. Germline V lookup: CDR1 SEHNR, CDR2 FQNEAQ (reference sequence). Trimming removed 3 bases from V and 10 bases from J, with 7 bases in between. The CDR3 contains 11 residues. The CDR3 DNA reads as TGTGCCAGCAGCTTCTTAGGCGAGCAGTTCTTC. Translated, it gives CASSFLGEQFF.

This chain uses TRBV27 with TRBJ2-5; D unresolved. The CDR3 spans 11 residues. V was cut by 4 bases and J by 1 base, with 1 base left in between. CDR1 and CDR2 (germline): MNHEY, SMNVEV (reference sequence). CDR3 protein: CASSSQETQYF. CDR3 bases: TGTGCCAGCAGTTCCCAAGAGACCCAGTACTTC.

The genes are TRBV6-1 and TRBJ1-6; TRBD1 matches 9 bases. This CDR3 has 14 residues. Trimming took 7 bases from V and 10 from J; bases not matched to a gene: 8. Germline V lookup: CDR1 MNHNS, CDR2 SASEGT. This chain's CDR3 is CASKGTGYGSPLHF. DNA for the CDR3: TGTGCCAGCAAGGGGACAGGGTATGGGTCACCCCTCCACTTT.